The 10 T cell receptor beta chains presented below share a single source sample, sequenced in a study of blood T cell repertoires in COVID-19. Data came from immunoSEQ multiplex PCR; TCRdb stores just in-frame clones and leaves some out. The table lists over 110,000 clones, around 84% of them singletons. The specimen was peripheral blood. The receptor set was obtained from a man aged 60-69 years with active or convalescent COVID-19.

The genes are TRBV19 and TRBJ1-2; 8 nucleotides agree with TRBD1. From germline, CDR1 is LNHDA and CDR2 SQIVND (reference sequence). This CDR3 is 15 amino acids long. J lost 8 bases, V lost 3 bases, and 11 bases had no gene match. Here the CDR3 DNA reads TGTGCCAGTAGTATGGGACAGGCCTCCTCTTGGGGCTACACCTTC. Translation: CASSMGQASSWGYTF.

About this clone: Additional DNA sequences in this sample encode the identical CDR3. This chain joins TRBV19 and TRBJ2-5, with D maybe TRBD2 (6 bases). The V end was cut by 3 bases, the J end by 4 bases, with 6 bases between. The CDR3 totals 12 residues. Germline-derived CDR1 and CDR2 are LNHDA and SQIVND (reference sequence). CDR3 loop: CASSIGGETQYF. Here the CDR3 DNA reads TGTGCCAGTAGTATCGGGGGAGAGACCCAGTACTTC. The full variable domain, completed using reference TRBV19 and TRBJ2-5, is DGGITQSPKYLFRKEGQNVTLSCEQNLNHDAMYWYRQDPGQGLRLIYYSQIVNDFQKGDIAEGYSVSREKKESFPLTVTSAQKNPTAFYLCASSIGGETQYFGPGTRLLVL.

The chain employs TRBV5-1 and TRBJ2-6, with D possibly being TRBD1 (6 bases). CDR1 SGHRS and CDR2 YFSETQ come from the germline V gene. This CDR3 contains 15 residues. Trimming took 4 bases from V and 0 from J, leaving 8 bases between them. CDR3 protein: CASSHRVSGANVLTF. The CDR3 nucleotides read TGCGCCAGCAGCCACAGGGTCTCTGGGGCCAACGTCCTGACTTTC.

This clone was seen more than once but under ten times. The gene calls are TRBV6-2 or TRBV6-3 and TRBJ2-7, with D hard to call. Trimming took off 2 bases at V and 2 bases at J, with 7 bases between the two ends. The length of the CDR3 is 13 residues. Per germline, CDR1 MNHEY and CDR2 SVGEGT. In nucleotides, the CDR3 is TGTGCCAGCAGTTACGGCTCCACCTACGAGCAGTACGTC. It encodes CASSYGSTYEQYV.

This sequence joins TRBV4-3 and TRBJ1-1, with 7 bases aligning to TRBD1. Germline V gives CDR1 LGHNA, CDR2 YSLEER. Unmatched junction bases numbered 4, after V lost 0 bases and J lost 3 bases. This CDR3 has 15 amino acids. The CDR3 loop reads CASSQDEQGDTEAFF. The CDR3 coding sequence is TGCGCCAGCAGCCAAGATGAGCAGGGGGACACTGAAGCTTTCTTT.

With regard to this clone: The same CDR3 also results from other DNA sequences found in this sample. This chain joins TRBV5-4 and TRBJ2-1; 8 bases agree with TRBD2. The germline V gene has CDR1 SGHNT and CDR2 YYREEE (reference sequence). The ends lost 0 bases at V and 0 bases at J; junction bases unmatched: 5. This CDR3 comprises 17 residues. CDR3 sequence reads: CASSLVAGGSSYNEQFF. The CDR3 region has the DNA TGTGCCAGCAGCTTGGTGGCGGGGGGAAGCTCCTACAATGAGCAGTTCTTC. Together with reference TRBV5-4 and TRBJ2-1, the CDR3 gives the full variable domain: ETGVTQSPTHLIKTRGQQVTLRCSSQSGHNTVSWYQQALGQGPQFIFQYYREEENGRGNFPPRFSGLQFPNYSSELNVNALELDDSALYLCASSLVAGGSSYNEQFFGPGTRLTVL.

The chain has TRBV11-2 and TRBJ2-1; 9 bases fit TRBD2. Germline V gene data show CDR1 as SGHAT and CDR2 as FQNNGV. This CDR3 region has 14 residues. V gave up 4 bases and J gave up 6 bases; unmatched junction bases: 4. The CDR3: CASSWAGGLNEQFF. The CDR3, as DNA: TGTGCCAGCAGCTGGGCGGGGGGGCTCAATGAGCAGTTCTTC.

CDR3 nucleotide sequence: TGTGCCAGCAGCTCCCGGGGACTAGCGGACCTCCCGTACCAAGAGACCCAGTACTTC. Translating it yields CASSSRGLADLPYQETQYF. The rearrangement uses TRBV6-2 or TRBV6-3 and TRBJ2-5, with 11 bases lining up with TRBD2. The CDR3 totals 19 residues. The ends lost 6 bases at V and 0 bases at J; junction bases unmatched: 15. Germline V CDR1 and CDR2: MNHEY, SVGEGT.

The J gene is TRBJ1-1, the V gene TRBV18; perhaps TRBD1 as D (6 bases). The CDR3 runs 13 residues. From germline, CDR1 is KGHSH and CDR2 LQKENI. Trimming left V 6 bases short and J 1 base short, with 9 bases between. The CDR3 region has the DNA TGTGCCAGCTCGGACAGTGGGAACACTGAAGCTTTCTTT. Its protein product is CASSDSGNTEAFF. Full variable domain (remainder filled in from reference TRBV18 and TRBJ1-1): NAGVMQNPRHLVRRRGQEARLRCSPMKGHSHVYWYRQLPEEGLKFMVYLQKENIIDESGMPKERFSAEFPKEGPSILRIQQVVRGDSAAYFCASSDSGNTEAFFGQGTRLTVV.

This clone was found a few times. The chain uses TRBV5-6 and TRBJ1-2; D call uncertain. Trimming left V 1 base short and J 7 bases short, with 5 bases between. The V gene's germline CDR1 is SGHDT and CDR2 YYEEEE. This CDR3 contains 11 residues. This chain's CDR3 is CASSLSSGYTF. Written as DNA, the CDR3 is TGTGCCAGCAGCTTGAGTAGTGGCTACACCTTC.